The 7 T cell receptor beta chains presented below share a single source sample, sequenced in a study of Ad26.COV2.S vaccination and SARS-CoV-2 variants. Measured with immunoSEQ multiplex PCR; TCRdb has only the in-frame clones, and not every one. Among roughly 380,000 clones, approximately 88% were seen once, and the ten largest hold around 3.6%. Described treatment: roughly 19 received Ad26.COV2.S at low or high dose, single or two shots; about 5 received placebo; per-sample allocation not given. Day 63 following the first vaccine or placebo injection was when the samples were taken. The specimen was peripheral blood, collected in a trial of Ad26.COV2.S vaccine versus placebo. These receptors were obtained from a person between 18 and 60 years old who received the Ad26.COV2.S COVID-19 vaccine or a placebo.

The chain carries TRBV27 and TRBJ1-2, with TRBD1 identical over 9 bases. This CDR3 contains 14 residues. V lost 6 bases, J lost 4 bases, and 6 bases stayed unmatched. Germline loops: CDR1 MNHEY, CDR2 SMNVEV (reference sequence). CDR3 in DNA: TGTGCCAGCAGGTTGACAGGGGGGTTCTATGGCTACACCTTC. Amino acids: CASRLTGGFYGYTF.

The V call is TRBV7-3, the J call TRBJ2-3, with TRBD2 matching over 8 bases. Germline CDR1 is SGHTA and CDR2 is FQGTGA. Unmatched junction bases numbered 8, after V lost 4 bases and J lost 5 bases. The CDR3 runs to 15 residues. DNA of the CDR3: TGTGCCAGCAGCTGGGCGGGGGGCGGTGTAGATACGCAGTATTTT. Its protein product is CASSWAGGGVDTQYF.

The gene calls are TRBV6-5 and TRBJ1-6; D is unresolved. This CDR3 contains 14 residues. V lost 6 bases and J lost 7, with 13 bases in between. Germline values: CDR1 MNHEY, CDR2 SVGAGI. In DNA, the CDR3 is TGTGCCAGCAGACGGGGAACATTAAATTCACCCCTCCACTTT. Amino acids: CASRRGTLNSPLHF.

This chain joins TRBV5-1 and TRBJ2-1; 8 nucleotides line up with TRBD1. CDR3 length: 14 residues. From germline, CDR1 is SGHRS and CDR2 YFSETQ. V lost 4 bases to trimming and J lost 10 bases; unmatched junction nucleotides: 10. The CDR3 DNA is TGCGCCAGCAGCCCCGACAGGGGTCTGATAGAGCAGTTCTTC. Translating gives CASSPDRGLIEQFF.

A single count supports this clone. This CDR3 reads CASSKEGQANTEAFF. CDR3 DNA: TGTGCCAGCAGCAAGGAGGGACAAGCGAACACTGAAGCTTTCTTT. This sequence joins TRBV21-1 and TRBJ1-1. TRBV21-1 constitutes a pseudogene. This CDR3 is 15 amino acids long.

Only one count was recorded for this clone. The chain joins TRBV11-2 to TRBJ2-1; D is perhaps TRBD2 (6 bases). The CDR3 loop spans 15 amino acids. Looked up from germline, CDR1 is SGHAT and CDR2 is FQNNGV. V lost 4 bases to trimming and J lost 0 bases, with 10 bases between them. The CDR3 bases are TGTGCCAGCAGCTGGGAGGAAAGCTCCTACAATGAGCAGTTCTTC. This gives the protein CASSWEESSYNEQFF. Full variable domain (remainder filled in from reference TRBV11-2 and TRBJ2-1): EAGVAQSPRYKIIEKRQSVAFWCNPISGHATLYWYQQILGQGPKLLIQFQNNGVVDDSQLPKDRFSAERLKGVDSTLKIQPAKLEDSAVYLCASSWEESSYNEQFFGPGTRLTVL.

J is TRBJ2-1 and V is TRBV14; D perhaps matches TRBD2 (6 bases). Trimming took 0 bases from V and 15 from J, leaving 15 bases between them. Per germline, CDR1 SGHDN and CDR2 FVKESK. The CDR3 totals 13 residues. Here the CDR3 DNA reads TGTGCCAGCAGCCAAGATCTGCGGGGTGGAATGTTCTTC. Translation: CASSQDLRGGMFF. Using reference TRBV14 and TRBJ2-1 for the parts outside the CDR3, the full variable domain is EAGVTQFPSHSVIEKGQTVTLRCDPISGHDNLYWYRRVMGKEIKFLLHFVKESKQDESGMPNNRFLAERTGGTYSTLKVQPAELEDSGVYFCASSQDLRGGMFFGPGTRLTVL.